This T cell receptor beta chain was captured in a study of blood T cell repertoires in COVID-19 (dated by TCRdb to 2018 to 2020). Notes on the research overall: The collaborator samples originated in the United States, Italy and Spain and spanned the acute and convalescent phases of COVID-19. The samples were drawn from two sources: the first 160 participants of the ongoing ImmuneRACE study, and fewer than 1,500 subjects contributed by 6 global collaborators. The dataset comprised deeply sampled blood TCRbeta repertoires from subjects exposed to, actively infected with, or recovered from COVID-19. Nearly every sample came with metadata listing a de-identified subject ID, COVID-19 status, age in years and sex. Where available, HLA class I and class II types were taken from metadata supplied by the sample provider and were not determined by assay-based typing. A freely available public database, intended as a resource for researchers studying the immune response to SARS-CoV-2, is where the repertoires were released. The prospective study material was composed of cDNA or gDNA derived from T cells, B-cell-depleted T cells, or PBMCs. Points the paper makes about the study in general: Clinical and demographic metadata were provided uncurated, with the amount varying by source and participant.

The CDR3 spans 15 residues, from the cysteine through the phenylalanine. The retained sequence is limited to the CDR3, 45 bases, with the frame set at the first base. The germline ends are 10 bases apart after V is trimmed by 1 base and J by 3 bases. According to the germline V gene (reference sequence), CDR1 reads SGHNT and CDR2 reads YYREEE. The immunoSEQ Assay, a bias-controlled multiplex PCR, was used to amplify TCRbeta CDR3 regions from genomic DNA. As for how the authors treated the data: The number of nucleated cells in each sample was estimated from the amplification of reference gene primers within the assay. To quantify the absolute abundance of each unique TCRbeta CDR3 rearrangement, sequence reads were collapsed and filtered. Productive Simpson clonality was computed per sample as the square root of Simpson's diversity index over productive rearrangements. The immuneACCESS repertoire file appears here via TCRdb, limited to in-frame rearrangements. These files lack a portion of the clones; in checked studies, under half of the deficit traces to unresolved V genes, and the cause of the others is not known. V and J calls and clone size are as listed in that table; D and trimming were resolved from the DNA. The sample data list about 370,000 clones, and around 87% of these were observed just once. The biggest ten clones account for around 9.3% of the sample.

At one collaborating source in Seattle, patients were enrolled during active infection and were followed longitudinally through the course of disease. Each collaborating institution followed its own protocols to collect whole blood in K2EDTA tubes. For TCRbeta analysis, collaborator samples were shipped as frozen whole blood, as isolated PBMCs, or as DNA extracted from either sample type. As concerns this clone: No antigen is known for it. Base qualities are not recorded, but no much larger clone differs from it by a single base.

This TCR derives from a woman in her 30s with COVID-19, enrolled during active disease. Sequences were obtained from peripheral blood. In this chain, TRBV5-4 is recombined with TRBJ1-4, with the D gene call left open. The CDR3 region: CASSLQAGSNEKLFF. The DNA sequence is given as TGTGCCAGCAGCTTGCAGGCGGGGTCTAATGAAAAACTGTTTTTT.